This TCR beta chain was found in a study of cytomegalovirus exposure and HLA in healthy donors. Findings and caveats of the study: The study listed some 160 cytomegalovirus-associated TCR beta chains. The classifier was said to identify cytomegalovirus status with high specificity and sensitivity. CMV antigen specificity was confirmed in vitro for three CMV-associated chains. Subsequent analysis revealed that first-cohort TCR clusters tended to co-occur in the 100 to 150 validation repertoires.

With respect to this clone: The antigen is undetermined.

Data came from immunoSEQ multiplex PCR; TCRdb stores just in-frame clones and leaves some out. The data hold more than 140,000 clones, with around 90% observed a single time. The CDR3 has 15 amino acids. V lost 1 base, J lost 1 base, and 10 bases lay in between. Germline V gene sequence: CDR1 MNHNS, CDR2 SASEGT. This TCR derives from a woman younger than 30 in good health and CMV-seropositive. The rearrangement uses TRBV6-1 and TRBJ1-1, with D perhaps matching TRBD1 (6 bases). Source material: PBMCs. This chain's CDR3 is CASSEGTATNTEAFF. CDR3 in DNA: TGTGCCAGCAGTGAAGGGACAGCGACGAACACTGAAGCTTTCTTT.